This TCR beta chain appears in the sequencing data of a study of blood T cell repertoires in COVID-19. Measured with immunoSEQ multiplex PCR; TCRdb has only the in-frame clones, and not every one. Among about 59,000 clones listed, 79% were seen once. Specimen: peripheral blood. This sequence was found in a man in his sixties with acute or convalescent COVID-19.

CDR3 DNA: TGTGCCCAAAACTCCGGGGGACCGAACACCGGGGAGCTGTTTTTT. Its translation: CAQNSGGPNTGELFF. V gene TRBV30 combines with J gene TRBJ2-2; D perhaps matches TRBD2 (6 bases). Trimming removed 8 bases from V and 0 bases from J, with 16 bases in between. Germline CDR1 GTSNPN, CDR2 SVGIG (reference sequence). The CDR3 has 15 amino acids.